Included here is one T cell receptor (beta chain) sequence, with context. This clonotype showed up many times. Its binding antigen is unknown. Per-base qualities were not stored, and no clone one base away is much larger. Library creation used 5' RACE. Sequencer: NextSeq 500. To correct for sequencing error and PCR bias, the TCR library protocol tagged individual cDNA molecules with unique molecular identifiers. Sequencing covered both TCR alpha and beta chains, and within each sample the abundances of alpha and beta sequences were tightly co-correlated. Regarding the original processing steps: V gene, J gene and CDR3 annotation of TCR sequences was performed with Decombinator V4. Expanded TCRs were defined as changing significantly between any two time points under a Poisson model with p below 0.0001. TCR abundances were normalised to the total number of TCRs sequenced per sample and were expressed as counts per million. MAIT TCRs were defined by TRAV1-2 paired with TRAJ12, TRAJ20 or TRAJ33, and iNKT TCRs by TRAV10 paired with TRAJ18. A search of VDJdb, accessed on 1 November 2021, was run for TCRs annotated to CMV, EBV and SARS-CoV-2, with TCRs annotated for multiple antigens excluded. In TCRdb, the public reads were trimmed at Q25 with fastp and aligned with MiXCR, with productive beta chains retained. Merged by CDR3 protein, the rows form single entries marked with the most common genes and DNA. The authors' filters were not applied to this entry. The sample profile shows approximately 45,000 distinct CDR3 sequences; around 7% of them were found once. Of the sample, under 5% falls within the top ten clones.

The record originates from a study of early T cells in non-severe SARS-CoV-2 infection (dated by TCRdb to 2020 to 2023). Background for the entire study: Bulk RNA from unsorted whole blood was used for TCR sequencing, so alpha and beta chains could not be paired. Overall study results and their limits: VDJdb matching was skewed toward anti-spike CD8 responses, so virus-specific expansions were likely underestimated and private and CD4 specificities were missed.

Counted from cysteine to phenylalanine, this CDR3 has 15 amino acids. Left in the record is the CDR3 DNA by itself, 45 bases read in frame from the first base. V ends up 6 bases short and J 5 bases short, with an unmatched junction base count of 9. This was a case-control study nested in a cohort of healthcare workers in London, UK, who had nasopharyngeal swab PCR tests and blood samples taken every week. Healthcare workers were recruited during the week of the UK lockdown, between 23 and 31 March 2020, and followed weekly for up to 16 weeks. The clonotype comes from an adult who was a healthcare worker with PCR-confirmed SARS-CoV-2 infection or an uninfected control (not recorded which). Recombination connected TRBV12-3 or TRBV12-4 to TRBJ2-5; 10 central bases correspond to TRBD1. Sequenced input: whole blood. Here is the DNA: TGTGCCAGCAGCCTCGACAGGGGGCCTCGGGAGACCCAGTACTTC. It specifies CASSLDRGPRETQYF.